Listed here are 30 T cell receptor beta chains from one sample, sequenced in a study of blood T cell repertoires in COVID-19. Some clones are missing from TCRdb's copy, which holds only in-frame ones; the method was immunoSEQ multiplex PCR. The sample lists around 360,000 clones; around 87% were seen once. Input material: peripheral blood. The receptors were sampled from a woman younger than 45 with COVID-19, enrolled during active disease.

The V call is TRBV5-4, the J call TRBJ2-2; D is perhaps TRBD1 (6 bases). CDR3 size: 16 residues. Trimming pared 5 bases from V and 5 bases from J, leaving 19 bases between. Germline V gives CDR1 SGHNT, CDR2 YYREEE (reference sequence). The CDR3 DNA follows: TGTGCCAGCAGTACGACTTTGGGGGCTAATACCGGGGAGCTGTTTTTT. Encoded protein: CASSTTLGANTGELFF.

The sample holds a few counts of this clone. The chain recombines TRBV30 with TRBJ2-7; tentative D call: TRBD2 (5 bases). Trimming took off 3 bases at V and 3 bases at J, with 12 bases between the two ends. There are 13 residues in the CDR3. Germline V gene lookup returns CDR1 GTSNPN and CDR2 SVGIG (reference sequence). CDR3 protein: CAWRSGWNYEQYF. The CDR3 DNA reads as TGTGCCTGGAGGAGCGGTTGGAACTACGAGCAGTACTTC.

This clone has a single count. This chain uses TRBV2 with TRBJ1-5; D is uncertain. The CDR3 loop spans 13 amino acids. Germline values: CDR1 SNHLY, CDR2 FYNNEI. V shed 6 bases and J shed 4 bases, with 10 bases lying between them. CDR3 residues: CASSRDGNQPQHF. The CDR3 bases are TGTGCCAGCAGCAGAGACGGGAATCAGCCCCAGCATTTT.

The chain has TRBV10-3 and TRBJ2-1; no clear D. The CDR3 covers 13 residues. Germline loops: CDR1 ENHRY, CDR2 SYGVKD. The V gene lost 3 bases and the J gene lost 0 bases, with 3 bases spanning the gap. DNA for the CDR3: TGTGCCATCAGTGACAGCTCCTACAATGAGCAGTTCTTC. It specifies CAISDSSYNEQFF.

The V gene is TRBV7-9, the J gene TRBJ1-1; D is unresolved. Per germline, CDR1 SEHNR and CDR2 FQNEAQ (reference sequence). CDR3 length: 12 residues. V gave up 5 bases and J gave up 7 bases, with 11 bases separating them. The CDR3 loop reads CASSLESGEAFF. CDR3 nucleotide sequence: TGTGCCAGCAGCCTCGAGTCGGGTGAAGCTTTCTTT.

The CDR3 bases are TGTGCCAGCAGCCAGGACTCCTACGAGCAGTACTTC. Residues: CASSQDSYEQYF. The genes are TRBV2 and TRBJ2-7; D not resolved. The CDR3 extends over 12 amino acids. Between the trimmed V and J ends, which lost 6 bases and 0 bases, there was a span of 6 bases. Germline-derived CDR1 and CDR2 are SNHLY and FYNNEI.

Remarks on this clone: The junction departs from the called germline gene at one end, perhaps through a read error. V gene TRBV25-1 combines with J gene TRBJ2-6, with D possibly TRBD1 on 5 matching bases. From germline, CDR1 is MGHDK and CDR2 SYGVNS. The CDR3 totals 14 residues. CDR3 loop: CASSVYSGANVLTF. The CDR3 region has the DNA TGTGCCAGCAGTGTTTACTCTGGGGCCAATGTCCTGACTTTC.

The chain joins TRBV7-8 to TRBJ2-7, with D perhaps TRBD1 (5 bases). The CDR3 contains 13 residues. The V end lost 0 bases, the J end lost 9 bases, and 12 bases lay between the germline ends. Germline V gene sequence: CDR1 SGHVS, CDR2 FQNEAQ. The CDR3: CASSLASERGQYF. The CDR3 DNA reads as TGTGCCAGCAGCTTAGCGTCGGAAAGGGGGCAGTACTTC.

This clone was seen once. This sequence joins TRBV7-8 and TRBJ2-7; TRBD2 matches 9 bases. The CDR3 length is 16 residues. The J segment lost 6 bases and the V segment lost 0 bases, leaving 9 bases of the junction unmatched. Germline CDR1 is SGHVS and CDR2 is FQNEAQ. The CDR3 spells CASSLAVGREGVEQYF. The CDR3 nucleotides are TGTGCCAGCAGCTTAGCTGTCGGGCGGGAGGGTGTCGAGCAGTACTTC. Looking up the rest from reference TRBV7-8 and TRBJ2-7 gives the full variable domain: GAGVSQSPRYKVAKRGQDVALRCDPISGHVSLFWYQQALGQGPEFLTYFQNEAQLDKSGLPSDRFFAERPEGSVSTLKIQRTQQEDSAVYLCASSLAVGREGVEQYFGPGTRLTVT.

This clone occurred once. V gene TRBV28 combines with J gene TRBJ2-5; no reliable D call. Per germline, CDR1 MDHEN and CDR2 SYDVKM. This CDR3 contains 13 residues. V lost 4 bases and J lost 2, with 8 bases in between. The CDR3 DNA reads TGTGCCAGCAGTTCCCCCAGACAAGAGACCCAGTACTTC. Protein sequence: CASSSPRQETQYF.

This clone was seen just once. This chain's CDR3 is CASSSGGNEAFF. CDR3 coding DNA: TGTGCCAGCTCTAGTGGGGGGAATGAAGCTTTCTTT. This chain connects TRBV6-4 to TRBJ1-1; tentative D call: TRBD1 (5 bases). This CDR3 has 12 residues. Trimming took 8 bases from V and 7 from J, leaving 14 bases between them. The germline gives CDR1 MRHNA, CDR2 SNTAGT.

The chain employs TRBV5-6 and TRBJ2-7, with TRBD2 as a possible D gene (7 bases). Per germline, CDR1 SGHDT and CDR2 YYEEEE. Trimming pared 7 bases from V and 0 bases from J, leaving 23 bases between. CDR3 length equals 17 residues. DNA of the CDR3: TGTGCCAGCTCTTCTTGGGGGAGGGGGTGGAGCTCCTACGAGCAGTACTTC. Translated: CASSSWGRGWSSYEQYF.

This clone was counted once. The chain employs TRBV19 and TRBJ2-3; 8 positions agree with TRBD2. Germline-derived CDR1 and CDR2 are LNHDA and SQIVND (reference sequence). V shed 1 base and J 3 bases; nucleotides not matched to a gene: 6. The CDR3 totals 16 residues. The CDR3 bases are TGTGCCAGTAGTATAGCCCCGGGGGGGGCGACAGATACGCAGTATTTT. It is translated as CASSIAPGGATDTQYF.

This clone has more than one count but fewer than ten. The gene calls are TRBV6-1 and TRBJ1-5, with 7 bases fitting TRBD1. Germline loops: CDR1 MNHNS, CDR2 SASEGT. This CDR3 contains 18 residues. The V segment lost 1 base and the J segment 7 bases; nucleotides outside the gene matches: 16. The CDR3 DNA reads as TGTGCCAGCAGTGAAGTGGTCTTCACAGGGGTGATTGGACAGCCCCAGCATTTT. Its protein is CASSEVVFTGVIGQPQHF.

This chain uses TRBV30 with TRBJ1-3; tentative D call: TRBD1 (6 bases). CDR1 GTSNPN and CDR2 SVGIG come from the germline V gene (reference sequence). This CDR3 has 18 amino acids. V gave up 0 bases and J gave up 0 bases, with 18 bases separating them. The CDR3 loop reads CAWSVRWSTGSSGNTIYF. The CDR3 DNA reads as TGTGCCTGGAGTGTGAGGTGGAGTACAGGGTCCTCTGGAAACACCATATATTTT.

The gene calls are TRBV7-2 and TRBJ2-7; TRBD2 aligns across 7 bases. The CDR3 length is 13 residues. Germline lookup yields CDR1 SGHTA and CDR2 FQGNSA. The trim removed 5 bases at V and 1 base at J, leaving 2 bases unmatched. The CDR3 here is CASSASGSYEQYF. As DNA, the CDR3 is TGTGCCAGCAGCGCTAGCGGATCCTACGAGCAGTACTTC.

This chain links TRBV18 with TRBJ1-1, with 10 bases that match TRBD1. The V gene end was trimmed by 2 bases and the J gene end by 5 bases; junction bases not matched to a gene: 11. Looked up from germline, CDR1 is KGHSH and CDR2 is LQKENI. The CDR3 runs 17 residues. The CDR3 protein is CASSPVRQGATGTEAFF. The CDR3 nucleotides are TGTGCCAGCTCACCAGTCCGACAGGGGGCAACGGGGACTGAAGCTTTCTTT.

The CDR3 coding sequence is TGCGCCAGCAGTGAGTCGAGAGAGTCGGGACAGGGGGCGTCGGAGACCCAGTACTTC. It yields the protein CASSESRESGQGASETQYF. This chain links TRBV10-1 with TRBJ2-5, with TRBD1 identical over 12 bases. The CDR3 runs to 19 residues. Germline values: CDR1 WNHNN, CDR2 SYGVQD (reference sequence). Trimming cost V 0 bases and J 5 bases; bases outside gene matches: 13.

This sequence joins TRBV11-2 and TRBJ1-3; D remains ambiguous. The V end was cut by 10 bases, the J end by 6 bases, with 7 bases between. The CDR3 length is 10 residues. Germline assignment: CDR1 SGHAT and CDR2 FQNNGV. In DNA, the CDR3 is TGTGCCACCGGGGAAAACACCATATATTTT. The encoded protein is CATGENTIYF.

This clone was recorded only once. V and J are TRBV12-5 and TRBJ2-3; 7 positions agree with TRBD2. CDR3 length: 14 amino acids. J gave up 6 bases and V 4 bases, and 7 bases lay outside the gene matches. Germline V gene sequence: CDR1 LGHNT, CDR2 FRNRAP. As DNA, the CDR3 is TGTGCTAGTGGTTCAAGCGGGACCGTCGATACGCAGTATTTT. Encoded protein: CASGSSGTVDTQYF.

In its sample, this clone was seen once. The rearrangement joins TRBV7-9 to TRBJ2-7, with 15 bases identical to TRBD2. Germline trimming cut 5 bases from V and 4 bases from J; bases unmatched to any gene: 6. CDR3 length: 16 amino acids. Germline-derived CDR1 and CDR2 are SEHNR and FQNEAQ (reference sequence). Written as DNA, the CDR3 is TGTGCCAGCAGCCCGCGGACTAGCGGGAGGGAGTACGAGCAGTACTTC. Protein: CASSPRTSGREYEQYF.

This clone has a single count. Additional DNA sequences in this sample encode the identical CDR3. The chain uses TRBV27 and TRBJ2-6; weak D call: TRBD2 (6 bases). Trimming took 2 bases from V and 4 from J, leaving 9 bases between them. Germline CDR1 MNHEY, CDR2 SMNVEV (reference sequence). The CDR3 spans 15 residues. The CDR3 bases are TGTGCCAGCAGTTTAGGAGGGTCGGGGGCCAACGTCCTGACTTTC. As protein: CASSLGGSGANVLTF.

The chain joins TRBV7-9 to TRBJ1-1; D possibly corresponds to TRBD1 (5 bases). The CDR3 extends over 15 amino acids. Trimming pared 3 bases from V and 0 bases from J, leaving 11 bases between. The germline CDR1 and CDR2 sequences are SEHNR and FQNEAQ (reference sequence). The CDR3 bases are TGTGCCAGCAGCTTGGGACTTACCATGAACACTGAAGCTTTCTTT. Its translation is CASSLGLTMNTEAFF.

V usage is TRBV25-1 and J usage is TRBJ1-1, with 7 nucleotides matching TRBD1. Trimming took 6 bases from V and 1 from J; bases not matched to a gene: 8. Looked up from germline, CDR1 is MGHDK and CDR2 is SYGVNS. The CDR3 runs to 15 residues. This CDR3 is CASRHSGQRNTEAFF. In DNA form, the CDR3 reads TGTGCCAGCAGACATTCGGGACAGCGGAACACTGAAGCTTTCTTT.

This chain uses TRBV15 with TRBJ1-5; TRBD1 might be the D (6 bases). The CDR3 is 17 residues long. The V end lost 5 bases, the J end lost 0 bases, and 17 bases lay between the germline ends. Germline loops: CDR1 LNHNV, CDR2 YYDKDF (reference sequence). This CDR3 is CATSRGDNFNSNQPQHF. CDR3 bases: TGTGCCACCAGCCGAGGGGACAATTTTAATAGCAATCAGCCCCAGCATTTT.

This clone was counted once. Other DNA sequences in this specimen translate into the identical CDR3. This rearrangement joins TRBV19 to TRBJ1-5; 9 bases match TRBD1. Germline CDR1 is LNHDA and CDR2 is SQIVND (reference sequence). V lost 6 bases, J lost 4 bases, and 4 bases stayed unmatched. CDR3 length: 14 amino acids. The CDR3 loop is CASRLQGANQPQHF. The CDR3 DNA sequence: TGTGCCAGTAGGCTACAGGGGGCTAATCAGCCCCAGCATTTT.

The J gene is TRBJ2-5, the V gene TRBV20-1; perhaps TRBD1 as D (5 bases). The V gene's germline CDR1 is DFQATT and CDR2 SNEGSKA (reference sequence). The CDR3 extends over 11 amino acids. The CDR3 DNA follows: TGCAGGGCAGGGTTCCAAGAGACCCAGTACTTC. Its translation is CRAGFQETQYF.

V and J are TRBV7-2 and TRBJ1-6; weak D call: TRBD1 (5 bases). The V end lost 1 base, the J end lost 13 bases, and 17 bases lay between the germline ends. Germline CDR1 and CDR2: SGHTA and FQGNSA. CDR3 size: 15 residues. CDR3 region: CASSLGGGHTGPLHF. The CDR3 DNA follows: TGTGCCAGCAGCTTAGGGGGAGGACATACCGGGCCCCTCCACTTT. The whole variable domain, remainder taken from reference TRBV7-2 and TRBJ1-6, is GAGVSQSPSNKVTEKGKDVELRCDPISGHTALYWYRQSLGQGLEFLIYFQGNSAPDKSGLPSDRFSAERTGGSVSTLTIQRTQQEDSAVYLCASSLGGGHTGPLHFGNGTRLTVT.

This sequence joins TRBV10-3 and TRBJ2-5; TRBD2 might be the D (6 bases). V was pared by 4 bases and J by 3 bases, with 6 bases between. This CDR3 has 12 amino acids. Germline loops: CDR1 ENHRY, CDR2 SYGVKD. The CDR3 loop is CAISGGEETQYF. For the CDR3, the DNA is TGTGCCATCAGTGGGGGGGAAGAGACCCAGTACTTC.

The rearrangement joins TRBV15 to TRBJ2-3; possible D gene TRBD1, 6 bases. The CDR3 is made up of 16 amino acids. The V end was cut by 3 bases, the J end by 2 bases, with 15 bases between. Per the germline V gene, CDR1 is LNHNV and CDR2 is YYDKDF (reference sequence). The CDR3 DNA sequence: TGTGCCACCAGCAGCCACAACAGGGTTCTCACAGATACGCAGTATTTT. Translating gives CATSSHNRVLTDTQYF.